This TCR beta chain was sequenced for a study of graft-versus-host responses after intestinal transplantation. Looking at the study overall: Isolated intestinal, liver-intestinal, or multivisceral transplants had been given to the recipients. The recipients all started with anti-thymocyte globulin induction and then took tacrolimus and steroids for 3 to 4 years. Broader study findings: GvH clones were found in recipient marrow; some appeared first in ileum or blood. The highest levels of circulating GvH clones went along with early declines in HvG clones after transplant.

The V end was cut by 2 bases, the J end by 6 bases, with 13 bases between. This CDR3 has 15 residues. CDR1 is MNHNS, CDR2 SASEGT, per germline. The method was immunoSEQ multiplex PCR; TCRdb's version includes in-frame clones alone and lacks a portion of them. The sample consists of nearly 95,000 clones, 93% of them appearing once. As to this clone: The antigen is not known.

V is TRBV6-1 and J is TRBJ1-4, with a weak D call TRBD1 (5 bases). The sample here was unstimulated CD8+ T cells sorted from spleen or lymph node cells, taken before intestinal transplant. The receptor was isolated from a human donor who received an intestinal transplant. CDR3 in amino acids: CASSEWGELYEKLFF. The CDR3 region has the DNA TGTGCCAGCAGTGAATGGGGGGAGTTGTATGAAAAACTGTTTTTT.